The 20 T cell receptor beta chains below come from one sample, sequenced in a study of T-cell reconstitution after alpha-beta-depleted transplantation in children. Using unique molecular identifiers, the investigators prepared the TCRbeta library. MiXCR, run by TCRdb on the PCR reads, gives a single entry per CDR3 protein. The repertoire holds a few hundred thousand distinct CDR3 sequences, with approximately 10% as singletons. The material was peripheral blood, obtained 180 days after TCRalphabeta/CD19-depleted stem cell transplant. These receptor sequences come from a male patient under 10 years old who had a stem cell transplant for chronic granulomatous disease, so the T cells may come from the graft donor.

There are many counts of this clonotype. The rearrangement joins TRBV20-1 to TRBJ2-1; 9 bases agree with TRBD2. CDR1 and CDR2 (germline): DFQATT, SNEGSKA (reference sequence). The CDR3 is made up of 15 amino acids. V lost 7 bases and J lost 0; bases outside the gene matches: 7. DNA of the CDR3: TGCAGTGGTGACGGGCGGGAGGGCTCCTACAATGAGCAGTTCTTC. This encodes CSGDGREGSYNEQFF.

The table lists this clonotype with many counts. The chain carries TRBV15 and TRBJ2-3; TRBD2 might be the D (7 bases). V was clipped by 5 bases and J by 1 base, with 22 bases between them. Per the germline V gene, CDR1 is LNHNV and CDR2 is YYDKDF (reference sequence). The length of the CDR3 is 18 residues. CDR3 amino acids: CATSRLGGAKSGTDTQYF. In DNA form, the CDR3 reads TGTGCCACCAGCCGACTGGGGGGGGCGAAGTCTGGCACAGATACGCAGTATTTT.

This clonotype has at least ten counts. The chain employs TRBV18 and TRBJ2-3; 11 positions agree with TRBD2. CDR1 KGHSH and CDR2 LQKENI come from the germline V gene. The V and J ends lost 1 base and 3 bases, in that order; junction bases with no gene match: 6. The CDR3 consists of 17 residues. This CDR3 reads CASSPLAGGPWTDTQYF. CDR3 bases: TGTGCCAGCTCACCACTAGCGGGAGGGCCTTGGACAGATACGCAGTATTTT.

About this clonotype: A clone one base away is much larger, so this may be a read error. This sequence joins TRBV28 and TRBJ2-7; 7 bases match TRBD2. This CDR3 has 15 amino acids. Germline V lookup: CDR1 MDHEN, CDR2 SYDVKM. The DNA of the CDR3 is TGTGCCAGCAGTTTACTCGGGAGGCCTATCTACCAGCAGTACTTC. Translated, it gives CASSLLGRPIYQQYF.

At least ten counts were recorded for this clonotype. The J gene is TRBJ1-5, the V gene TRBV4-3; the D is unclear. Deletions cut 4 bases from V and 0 bases from J, with 7 bases between. CDR3 length: 14 amino acids. The V gene's germline CDR1 is LGHNA and CDR2 YSLEER. DNA for the CDR3: TGCGCCAGCAGCCCCCGATTTAGCAATCAGCCCCAGCATTTT. It yields the protein CASSPRFSNQPQHF.

In its sample, this clonotype was seen many times. The rearrangement links TRBV29-1 to TRBJ2-3; D ambiguous. The germline V and J ends were trimmed by 7 bases and 1 base, with 9 bases remaining between them. Germline values: CDR1 SQVTM, CDR2 ANQGSEA. CDR3 size: 12 residues. The CDR3 is CSAETRTDTQYF. The CDR3 region has the DNA TGCAGCGCAGAGACTCGCACAGATACGCAGTATTTT.

As for this clonotype: A single base separates this from a much larger clone, so it may be a read error. The chain links TRBV20-1 to TRBJ2-1, with 11 bases aligning to TRBD2. This CDR3 contains 13 residues. CDR1 and CDR2 from the germline V gene are DFQATT and SNEGSKA (reference sequence). The CDR3 coding sequence is TGCAGTACTAGCGGGAGTTGGGACAATGAGCAGTTCTTC. This sequence encodes CSTSGSWDNEQFF.

This clonotype was seen many times. J is TRBJ1-5 and V is TRBV6-2 or TRBV6-3, with 9 bases lining up with TRBD1. The CDR3 consists of 15 residues. Germline V lookup: CDR1 MNHEY, CDR2 SVGEGT. J lost 5 bases, V lost 5 bases, and 7 bases had no gene match. CDR3 amino acids: CASSTRQGGYQPQHF. CDR3 coding DNA: TGTGCCAGCAGTACAAGACAGGGGGGATATCAGCCCCAGCATTTT.

At least ten counts were recorded for this clonotype. This chain links TRBV29-1 with TRBJ2-2, with D uncertain. The CDR3 sequence is 13 residues long. CDR1 is SQVTM, CDR2 ANQGSEA, per germline. The germline V and J ends were trimmed by 7 bases and 5 bases, with 14 bases remaining between them. Written as DNA, the CDR3 is TGCAGCGCTTTAGAGAAGGGAACCGGGGAGCTGTTTTTT. Protein product: CSALEKGTGELFF.

This clonotype has at least ten counts. V usage is TRBV3-1 and J usage is TRBJ1-1; D is perhaps TRBD1 (6 bases). This CDR3 comprises 14 residues. The germline CDR1 and CDR2 sequences are LGHDT and YNNKEL (reference sequence). Trimming removed 0 bases at V and 8 bases at J, with 13 bases between. CDR3 nucleotide sequence: TGTGCCAGCAGCCAAGAACTCAGGGGTACCGAAGCTTTCTTT. Translated: CASSQELRGTEAFF. The full variable domain, in which reference TRBV3-1 and TRBJ1-1 provide the parts outside the CDR3, is DTAVSQTPKYLVTQMGNDKSIKCEQNLGHDTMYWYKQDSKKFLKIMFSYNNKELIINETVPNRFSPKSPDKAHLNLHINSLELGDSAVYFCASSQELRGTEAFFGQGTRLTVV.

Points on this clonotype: This may stem from a read error, because a much larger clone lies one nucleotide away. The V gene is TRBV11-2, the J gene TRBJ2-3; 8 bases match TRBD2. The germline gives CDR1 SGHAT, CDR2 FQNNGV. The CDR3 length is 15 residues. This CDR3 reads CASSLGRTSTDTKYF. The CDR3 DNA reads as TGTGCCAGCAGCTTAGGCCGGACTAGCACAGATACGAAGTATTTT.

This clonotype has a count of ten or more. The genes are TRBV27 and TRBJ2-1, with 8 bases fitting TRBD1. Per the germline V gene, CDR1 is MNHEY and CDR2 is SMNVEV (reference sequence). V gave up 6 bases and J gave up 6 bases; unmatched junction bases: 16. This CDR3 has 17 residues. The CDR3 sequence is CASRFIGQGRPSNEQFF. The CDR3 DNA reads as TGTGCCAGCAGATTTATCGGACAGGGTAGGCCCTCCAATGAGCAGTTCTTC.

In its sample, this clonotype was seen many times. The V and J genes are TRBV30 and TRBJ2-3; no definite D call. The CDR3 runs to 11 residues. Trimming stripped 0 bases from V and 7 bases from J, with 5 bases between. Germline V CDR1 and CDR2: GTSNPN, SVGIG (reference sequence). CDR3 amino acids: CAWSVLNTQYF. The CDR3 nucleotides are TGTGCCTGGAGTGTACTTAATACGCAGTATTTT.

There are many counts of this clonotype. This sequence joins TRBV13 and TRBJ1-1, with D unclear. The germline CDR1 and CDR2 sequences are PRHDT and FYEKMQ (reference sequence). The CDR3 totals 14 residues. Trimming took off 6 bases at V and 4 bases at J, with 15 bases between the two ends. CDR3 in amino acids: CASSRTYAGTEAFF. As DNA, the CDR3 is TGTGCCAGCAGTCGTACATACGCGGGCACTGAAGCTTTCTTT.

This clonotype was observed many times. J is TRBJ2-7 and V is TRBV28, with D maybe TRBD1 (5 bases). The CDR3 length is 13 residues. The germline V gene has CDR1 MDHEN and CDR2 SYDVKM. Trimming removed 2 bases from V and 5 bases from J, with 10 bases in between. CDR3 region: CASSLRGWDEQYF. Here the CDR3 DNA reads TGTGCCAGCAGTTTAAGGGGATGGGACGAGCAGTACTTC.

This clonotype was seen ten or more times. This chain joins TRBV19 and TRBJ1-1; a possible D gene is TRBD1 (6 bases). This CDR3 has 13 amino acids. Germline V gene lookup returns CDR1 LNHDA and CDR2 SQIVND (reference sequence). V was clipped by 3 bases and J by 7 bases, with 12 bases between them. CDR3 sequence: CASSIGPTGEAFF. The CDR3 nucleotides are TGTGCCAGTAGTATCGGGCCGACAGGTGAAGCTTTCTTT.

This clonotype was counted ten times or more. The chain joins TRBV7-2 to TRBJ2-7; D is undetermined. The CDR3 contains 12 residues. V was shortened by 2 bases and J by 4 bases, with 6 bases between the two germline ends. Germline lookup yields CDR1 SGHTA and CDR2 FQGNSA. The CDR3, as DNA: TGTGCCAGCAGCTTACAACGTTACGAGCAGTACTTC. This codes for CASSLQRYEQYF.

This clonotype was recorded many times. The J gene is TRBJ1-6, the V gene TRBV5-5; TRBD1 might be the D (6 bases). CDR3 length equals 14 residues. The ends were cut back, 0 bases at V and 11 bases at J, with 12 bases in the middle. Germline V lookup: CDR1 SGHKS, CDR2 YYEKEE (reference sequence). This chain's CDR3 is CASSLGPGVAPLHF. The CDR3 coding sequence is TGTGCCAGCAGCTTGGGTCCAGGGGTAGCACCCCTCCACTTT.

This clonotype was detected ten times or more. The J gene is TRBJ2-7, the V gene TRBV6-1, with D unresolved. V gave up 6 bases and J gave up 3 bases, with 15 bases separating them. The CDR3 has 14 residues. The germline V gene has CDR1 MNHNS and CDR2 SASEGT. CDR3 sequence: CASRPQWVDYEQYF. The CDR3 region has the DNA TGTGCCAGCAGACCCCAGTGGGTCGACTACGAGCAGTACTTC.

This clonotype was seen repeatedly, ten times or more. J is TRBJ1-1 and V is TRBV2, with D tentatively TRBD1 (5 bases). The V gene's germline CDR1 is SNHLY and CDR2 FYNNEI. With 6 bases removed from V and 0 bases from J, the gap between germline ends came to 8 bases. The CDR3 is made up of 13 amino acids. The CDR3 loop is CASSLGVNTEAFF. In DNA form, the CDR3 reads TGTGCCAGCAGCTTAGGGGTGAACACTGAAGCTTTCTTT.